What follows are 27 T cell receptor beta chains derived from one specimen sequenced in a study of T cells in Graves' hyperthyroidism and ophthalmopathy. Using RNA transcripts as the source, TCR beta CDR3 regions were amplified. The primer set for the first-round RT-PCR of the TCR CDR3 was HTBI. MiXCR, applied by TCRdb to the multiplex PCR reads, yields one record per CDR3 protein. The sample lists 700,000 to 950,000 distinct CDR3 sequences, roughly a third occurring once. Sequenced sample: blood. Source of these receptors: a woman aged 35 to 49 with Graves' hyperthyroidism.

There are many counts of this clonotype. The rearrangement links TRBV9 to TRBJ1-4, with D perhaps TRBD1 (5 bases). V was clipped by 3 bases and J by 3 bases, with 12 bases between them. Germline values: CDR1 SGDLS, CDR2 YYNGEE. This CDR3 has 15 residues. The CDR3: CASSGVGTANEKLFF. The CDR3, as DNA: TGTGCCAGCAGCGGAGTGGGGACCGCTAATGAAAAACTGTTTTTT.

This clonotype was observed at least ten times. The CDR3: CASSESAIGETQYF. The CDR3 DNA reads TGTGCCAGCAGTGAATCAGCCATAGGGGAGACCCAGTACTTC. The chain couples TRBV2 to TRBJ2-5; D not certain. Trimming took 2 bases from V and 5 from J, leaving 12 bases between them. The CDR3 totals 14 residues. Germline V gene data show CDR1 as SNHLY and CDR2 as FYNNEI.

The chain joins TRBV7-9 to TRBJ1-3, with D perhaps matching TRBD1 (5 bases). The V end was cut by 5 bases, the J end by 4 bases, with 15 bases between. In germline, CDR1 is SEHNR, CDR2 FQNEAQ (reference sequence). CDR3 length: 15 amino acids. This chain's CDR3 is CASSHRGAGGNTIYF. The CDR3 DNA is TGTGCCAGCAGCCACCGTGGGGCGGGCGGAAACACCATATATTTT.

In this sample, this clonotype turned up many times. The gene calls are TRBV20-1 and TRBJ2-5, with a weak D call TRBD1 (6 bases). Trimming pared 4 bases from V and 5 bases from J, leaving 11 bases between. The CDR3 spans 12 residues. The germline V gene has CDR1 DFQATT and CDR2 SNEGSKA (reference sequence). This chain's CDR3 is CSAKGQLETQYF. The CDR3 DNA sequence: TGCAGTGCTAAGGGACAATTGGAGACCCAGTACTTC.

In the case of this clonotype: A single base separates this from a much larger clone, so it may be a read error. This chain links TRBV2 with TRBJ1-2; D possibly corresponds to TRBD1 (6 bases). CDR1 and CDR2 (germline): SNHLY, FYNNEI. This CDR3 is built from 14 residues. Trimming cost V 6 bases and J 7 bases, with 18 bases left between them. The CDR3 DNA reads TGTGCCAGCAGATGCGGGGGGGGCCCGCTTGGCTACACCTTC. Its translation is CASRCGGGPLGYTF. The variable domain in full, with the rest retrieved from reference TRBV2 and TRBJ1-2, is EPEVTQTPSHQVTQMGQEVILRCVPISNHLYFYWYRQILGQKVEFLVSFYNNEISEKSEIFDDQFSVERPDGSNFTLKIRSTKLEDSAMYFCASRCGGGPLGYTFGSGTRLTVV.

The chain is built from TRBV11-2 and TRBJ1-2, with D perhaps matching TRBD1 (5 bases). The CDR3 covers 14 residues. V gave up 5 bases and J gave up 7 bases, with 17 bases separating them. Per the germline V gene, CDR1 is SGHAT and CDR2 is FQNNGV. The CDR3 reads CASSAPRWGGGYTF. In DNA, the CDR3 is TGTGCCAGCAGCGCTCCTCGGTGGGGGGGTGGCTACACCTTC.

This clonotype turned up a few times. The DNA for the CDR3 is TGTGCCAGCAGCCAAGGGGAAGGGGGTAATTCACCCCTCCACTTT. It specifies CASSQGEGGNSPLHF. This chain links TRBV28 with TRBJ1-6; D perhaps matches TRBD1 (6 bases). CDR1 is MDHEN and CDR2 is SYDVKM in the germline V gene. The CDR3 covers 15 residues. V was trimmed by 6 bases and J by 6 bases, leaving 15 bases between them.

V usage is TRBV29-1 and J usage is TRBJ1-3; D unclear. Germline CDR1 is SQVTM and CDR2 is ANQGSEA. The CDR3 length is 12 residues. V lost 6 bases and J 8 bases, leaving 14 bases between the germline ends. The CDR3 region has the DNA TGCAGCGTACGACTAGCGGGAGACACCATATATTTT. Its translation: CSVRLAGDTIYF. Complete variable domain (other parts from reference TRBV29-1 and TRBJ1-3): SAVISQKPSRDICQRGTSLTIQCQVDSQVTMMFWYRQQPGQSLTLIATANQGSEATYESGFVIDKFPISRPNLTFSTLTVSNMSPEDSSIYLCSVRLAGDTIYFGEGSWLTVV.

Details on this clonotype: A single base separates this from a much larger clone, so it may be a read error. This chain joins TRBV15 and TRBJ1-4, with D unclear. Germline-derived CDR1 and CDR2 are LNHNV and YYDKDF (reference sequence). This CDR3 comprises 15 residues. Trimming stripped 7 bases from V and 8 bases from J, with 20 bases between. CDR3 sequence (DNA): TGTGCCACCAACGAGGCGATGGGTCTCGGGGAAAAACTGTTTTTT. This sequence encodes CATNEAMGLGEKLFF. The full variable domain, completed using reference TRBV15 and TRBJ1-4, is DAMVIQNPRYQVTQFGKPVTLSCSQTLNHNVMYWYQQKSSQAPKLLFHYYDKDFNNEADTPDNFQSRRPNTSFCFLDIRSPGLGDTAMYLCATNEAMGLGEKLFFGSGTQLSVL.

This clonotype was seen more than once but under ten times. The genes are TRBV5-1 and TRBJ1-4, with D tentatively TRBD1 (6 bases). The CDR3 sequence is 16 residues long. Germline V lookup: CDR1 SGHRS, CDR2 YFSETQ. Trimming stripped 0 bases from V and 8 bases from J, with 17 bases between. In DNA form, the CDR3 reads TGCGCCAGCAGCTTGGGGCCAGGGGAACTGAACGAAAAACTGTTTTTT. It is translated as CASSLGPGELNEKLFF.

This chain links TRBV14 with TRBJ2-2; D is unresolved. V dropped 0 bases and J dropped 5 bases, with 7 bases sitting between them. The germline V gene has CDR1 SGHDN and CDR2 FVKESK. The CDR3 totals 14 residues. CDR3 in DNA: TGTGCCAGCAGCCAAGATTCGTGGACCGGGGAGCTGTTTTTT. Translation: CASSQDSWTGELFF.

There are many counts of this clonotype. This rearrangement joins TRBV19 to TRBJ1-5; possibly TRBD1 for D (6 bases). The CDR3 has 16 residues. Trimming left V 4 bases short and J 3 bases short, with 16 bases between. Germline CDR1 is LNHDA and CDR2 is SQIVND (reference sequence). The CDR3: CASSTMGHPNNQPQHF. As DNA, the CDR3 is TGTGCCAGTAGTACAATGGGACATCCGAACAATCAGCCCCAGCATTTT.

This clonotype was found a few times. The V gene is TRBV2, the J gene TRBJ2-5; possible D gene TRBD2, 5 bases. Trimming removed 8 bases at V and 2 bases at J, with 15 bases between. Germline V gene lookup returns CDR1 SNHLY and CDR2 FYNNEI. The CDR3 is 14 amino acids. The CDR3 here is CASLSRSGQETQYF. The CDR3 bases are TGTGCCAGCCTCTCGAGATCGGGGCAAGAGACCCAGTACTTC.

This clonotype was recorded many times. CDR3: CASSLVRGMNTEAFF. The CDR3 bases are TGTGCCAGCAGCTTAGTTCGGGGGATGAACACTGAAGCTTTCTTT. This chain links TRBV7-9 with TRBJ1-1, with a tentative D call TRBD1 (5 bases). The CDR3 extends over 15 amino acids. Germline assignment: CDR1 SEHNR and CDR2 FQNEAQ (reference sequence). The V end lost 1 base, the J end lost 0 bases, and 9 bases lay between the germline ends.

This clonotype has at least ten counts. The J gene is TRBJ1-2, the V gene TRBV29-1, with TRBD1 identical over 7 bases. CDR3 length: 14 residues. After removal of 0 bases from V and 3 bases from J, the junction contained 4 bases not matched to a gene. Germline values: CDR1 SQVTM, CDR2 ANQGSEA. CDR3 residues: CSVEDQRGHYGYTF. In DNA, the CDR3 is TGCAGCGTTGAAGATCAGAGGGGGCACTATGGCTACACCTTC.

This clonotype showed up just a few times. In DNA, the CDR3 is TGTGCCAGCAGCTCGGGATTTACTAACACTGAAGCTTTCTTT. Encoded protein: CASSSGFTNTEAFF. The chain uses TRBV5-4 and TRBJ1-1; D unresolved. The CDR3 spans 14 residues. Germline lookup yields CDR1 SGHNT and CDR2 YYREEE (reference sequence). V was shortened by 3 bases and J by 2 bases, with 11 bases between the two germline ends.

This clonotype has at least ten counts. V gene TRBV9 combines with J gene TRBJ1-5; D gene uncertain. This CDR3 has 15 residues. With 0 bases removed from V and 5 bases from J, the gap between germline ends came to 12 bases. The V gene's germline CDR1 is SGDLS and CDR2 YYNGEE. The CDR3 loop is CASSVGTEVHQPQHF. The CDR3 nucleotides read TGTGCCAGCAGCGTAGGCACAGAGGTTCATCAGCCCCAGCATTTT.

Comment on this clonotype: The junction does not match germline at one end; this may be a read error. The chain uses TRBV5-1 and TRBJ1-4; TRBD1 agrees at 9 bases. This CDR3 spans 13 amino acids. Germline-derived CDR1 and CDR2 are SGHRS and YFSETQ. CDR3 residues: CASSGQGNEELFF. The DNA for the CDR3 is TGCGCCAGCAGCGGACAGGGGAATGAAGAACTGTTTTTT.

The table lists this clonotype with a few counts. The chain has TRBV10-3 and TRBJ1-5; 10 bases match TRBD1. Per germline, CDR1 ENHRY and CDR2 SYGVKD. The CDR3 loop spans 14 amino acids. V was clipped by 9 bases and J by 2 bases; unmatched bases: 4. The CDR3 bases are TGTGCCATTGGGACAGGGGCAGGCAATCAGCCCCAGCATTTT. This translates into CAIGTGAGNQPQHF.

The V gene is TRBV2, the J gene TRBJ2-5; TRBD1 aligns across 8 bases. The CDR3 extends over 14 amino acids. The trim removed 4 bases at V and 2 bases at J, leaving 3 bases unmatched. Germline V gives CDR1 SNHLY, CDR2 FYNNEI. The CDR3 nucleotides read TGTGCCAGCAGTGGGACAGGGTCGCAAGAGACCCAGTACTTC. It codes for CASSGTGSQETQYF.

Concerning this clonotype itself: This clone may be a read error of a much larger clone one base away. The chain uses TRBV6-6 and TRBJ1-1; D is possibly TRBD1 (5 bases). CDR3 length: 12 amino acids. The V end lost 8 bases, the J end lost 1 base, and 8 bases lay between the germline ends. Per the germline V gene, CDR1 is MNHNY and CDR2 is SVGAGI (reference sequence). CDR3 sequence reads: CASGDGNTEAFF. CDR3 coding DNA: TGTGCCAGCGGGGACGGGAACACTGAAGCTTTCTTT.

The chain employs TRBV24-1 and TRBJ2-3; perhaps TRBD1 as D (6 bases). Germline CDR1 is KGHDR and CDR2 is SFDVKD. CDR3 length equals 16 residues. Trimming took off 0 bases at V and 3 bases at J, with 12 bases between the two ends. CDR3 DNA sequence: TGTGCCACCAGTGATTTGTATGCAGGGGAAACAGATACGCAGTATTTT. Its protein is CATSDLYAGETDTQYF.

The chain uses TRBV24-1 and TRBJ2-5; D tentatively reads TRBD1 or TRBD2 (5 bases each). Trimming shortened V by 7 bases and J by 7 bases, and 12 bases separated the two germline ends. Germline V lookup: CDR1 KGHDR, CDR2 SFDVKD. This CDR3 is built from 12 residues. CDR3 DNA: TGTGCCACCAGCAGGGACGAAGGGACCCAGTACTTC. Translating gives CATSRDEGTQYF.

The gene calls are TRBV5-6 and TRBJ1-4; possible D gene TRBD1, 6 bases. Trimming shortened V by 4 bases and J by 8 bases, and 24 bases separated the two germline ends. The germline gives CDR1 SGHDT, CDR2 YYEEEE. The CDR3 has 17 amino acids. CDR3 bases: TGTGCCAGCAGCCCCTCGAGGGGGACGGCTCGATACGAAAAACTGTTTTTT. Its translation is CASSPSRGTARYEKLFF. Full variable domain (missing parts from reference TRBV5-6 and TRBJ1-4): DAGVTQSPTHLIKTRGQQVTLRCSPKSGHDTVSWYQQALGQGPQFIFQYYEEEERQRGNFPDRFSGHQFPNYSSELNVNALLLGDSALYLCASSPSRGTARYEKLFFGSGTQLSVL.

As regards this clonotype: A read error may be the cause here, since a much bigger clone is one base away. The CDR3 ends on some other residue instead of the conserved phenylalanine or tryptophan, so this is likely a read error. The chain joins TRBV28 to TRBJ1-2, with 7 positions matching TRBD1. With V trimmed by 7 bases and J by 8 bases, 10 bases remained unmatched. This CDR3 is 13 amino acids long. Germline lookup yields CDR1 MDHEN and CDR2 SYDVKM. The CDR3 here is CASTSGQEGGYTL. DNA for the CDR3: TGTGCCAGCACCTCAGGACAGGAGGGAGGCTACACCCTC.

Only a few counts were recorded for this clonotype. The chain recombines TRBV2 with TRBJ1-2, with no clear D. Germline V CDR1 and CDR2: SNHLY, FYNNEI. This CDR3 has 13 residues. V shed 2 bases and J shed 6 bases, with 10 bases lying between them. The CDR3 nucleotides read TGTGCCAGCAGTGAAAGACCAGCCCATGGCTACACCTTC. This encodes CASSERPAHGYTF. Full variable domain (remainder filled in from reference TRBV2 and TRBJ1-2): EPEVTQTPSHQVTQMGQEVILRCVPISNHLYFYWYRQILGQKVEFLVSFYNNEISEKSEIFDDQFSVERPDGSNFTLKIRSTKLEDSAMYFCASSERPAHGYTFGSGTRLTVV.

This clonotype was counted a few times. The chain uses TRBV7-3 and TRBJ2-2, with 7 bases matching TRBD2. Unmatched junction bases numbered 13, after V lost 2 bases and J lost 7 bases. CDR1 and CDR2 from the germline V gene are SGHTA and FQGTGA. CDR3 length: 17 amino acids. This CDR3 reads CASSLPGIRGGSGELFF. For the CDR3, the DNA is TGTGCCAGCAGCTTACCGGGAATCCGGGGAGGGAGCGGGGAGCTGTTTTTT.